This record looks at one TCR beta chain sequence and its context. Profiled with immunoSEQ multiplex PCR; TCRdb holds only in-frame clones, not every one. The repertoire includes 300,000 or so clones, over 65% of them detected once, and 10% sits in the top ten. Donors were healthy HIV-negative adults without recent acute infections or vaccinations. CD45RA+ naive and CD45RA-negative memory subsets were separated from CD4+ cells. There are 15 residues in the CDR3. Germline-derived CDR1 and CDR2 are SGHKS and YYEKEE (reference sequence). V dropped 0 bases and J dropped 3 bases, with 10 bases sitting between them. These data are taken from a study of shared clonotypes between healthy human individuals. Turning to the study itself: Every donor yielded three CD4 naive, three CD4 memory, two CD8 naive and one CD8 memory plate.

This receptor was obtained from a man aged 25-40 years in good health. The chain is built from TRBV5-5 and TRBJ1-5; D may be TRBD1 (5 bases). Specimen: memory CD4+ T cells sorted from blood. The subset was: CD45RA-negative fraction. The CDR3 protein is CASSLETASNQPQHF. DNA for the CDR3: TGTGCCAGCAGCTTGGAGACAGCTTCCAATCAGCCCCAGCATTTT.